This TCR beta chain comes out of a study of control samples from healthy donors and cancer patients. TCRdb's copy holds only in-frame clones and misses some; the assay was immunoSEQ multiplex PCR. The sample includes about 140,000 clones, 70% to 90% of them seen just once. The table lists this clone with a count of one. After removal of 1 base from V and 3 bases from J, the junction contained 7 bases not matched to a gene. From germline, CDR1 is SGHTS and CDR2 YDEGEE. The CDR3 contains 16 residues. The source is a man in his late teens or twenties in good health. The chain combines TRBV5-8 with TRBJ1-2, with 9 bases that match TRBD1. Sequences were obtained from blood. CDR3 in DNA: TGTGCCAGCAGCTTGTCAAGGACAGGGGACCACTATGGCTACACCTTC. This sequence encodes CASSLSRTGDHYGYTF.